The 28 T cell receptor beta chains in this list originate from one sample, sequenced in a study of blood T cell repertoires in COVID-19. The table came from immunoSEQ multiplex PCR; TCRdb's copy has only in-frame clones and leaves some out. The sample lists around 150,000 clones; 65% to 85% were seen once. Specimen: peripheral blood. These receptors originate from an older woman with acute or convalescent COVID-19.

The rearrangement joins TRBV6-2 or TRBV6-3 to TRBJ1-5, with a possible D match to TRBD1 (5 bases). The germline V gene encodes CDR1 MNHEY and CDR2 SVGEGT. This CDR3 is built from 15 residues. V lost 2 bases and J 5 bases, leaving 13 bases between the germline ends. The CDR3 DNA reads TGTGCCAGCAGTTACGAAGCAGGGATCCATCAGCCCCAGCATTTT. Encoded protein: CASSYEAGIHQPQHF.

The chain recombines TRBV5-1 with TRBJ1-1; no clear D. Per the germline V gene, CDR1 is SGHRS and CDR2 is YFSETQ. This CDR3 contains 12 residues. The V gene lost 5 bases and the J gene lost 3 bases, with 8 bases spanning the gap. The CDR3 reads CASSGLDTEAFF. The CDR3 DNA is TGCGCCAGCAGTGGGCTGGACACTGAAGCTTTCTTT.

This chain joins TRBV5-1 and TRBJ2-1; D is unclear. Germline CDR1 and CDR2: SGHRS and YFSETQ. Trimming left V 3 bases short and J 3 bases short, with 4 bases between. The CDR3 extends over 12 amino acids. The CDR3 protein is CASSSVYNEQFF. CDR3 in DNA: TGCGCCAGCAGCTCCGTCTACAATGAGCAGTTCTTC.

The CDR3 nucleotides are TGTGCCACCAGCAGAGATGGGGGGTTTAGCTACACCTTC. Its translation is CATSRDGGFSYTF. The chain uses TRBV15 and TRBJ1-2; D perhaps matches TRBD1 (5 bases). The CDR3 contains 13 residues. Per the germline V gene, CDR1 is LNHNV and CDR2 is YYDKDF (reference sequence). V dropped 0 bases and J dropped 9 bases, with 11 bases sitting between them.

The chain is built from TRBV6-1 and TRBJ2-7; 10 bases are shared with TRBD2. Germline V gene data show CDR1 as MNHNS and CDR2 as SASEGT. J gave up 2 bases and V 0 bases, and 7 bases lay outside the gene matches. CDR3 length: 17 amino acids. The DNA for the CDR3 is TGTGCCAGCAGTGAAGCCATCCTAGCGGGAGCCCCCTACGAGCAGTACTTC. Its translation is CASSEAILAGAPYEQYF.

The CDR3: CASSLGRGISYEQYF. For the CDR3, the DNA is TGCGCCAGCAGCCTGGGCAGGGGGATTTCCTACGAGCAGTACTTC. This chain joins TRBV5-1 and TRBJ2-7, with TRBD1 matching 7 bases. The germline gives CDR1 SGHRS, CDR2 YFSETQ. CDR3 size: 15 residues. J gave up 1 base and V 4 bases, and 8 bases lay outside the gene matches.

The chain couples TRBV28 to TRBJ1-1, with 8 positions matching TRBD1. Germline CDR1 reads MDHEN; CDR2 reads SYDVKM. V lost 3 bases to trimming and J lost 1 base; unmatched junction nucleotides: 4. This CDR3 is built from 15 residues. The DNA for the CDR3 is TGTGCCAGCAGTTTGACAGGGGCGGGGAACACTGAAGCTTTCTTT. Translation gives CASSLTGAGNTEAFF. The full variable domain, in which reference TRBV28 and TRBJ1-1 provide the parts outside the CDR3, is DVKVTQSSRYLVKRTGEKVFLECVQDMDHENMFWYRQDPGLGLRLIYFSYDVKMKEKGDIPEGYSVSREKKERFSLILESASTNQTSMYLCASSLTGAGNTEAFFGQGTRLTVV.

A word on this clone: One junction end does not reproduce the germline sequence, and a read error may be involved. The rearrangement joins TRBV7-7 to TRBJ2-1; TRBD2 matches at 10 bases. CDR3 size: 17 residues. Germline V gene sequence: CDR1 SSHAT, CDR2 FNYEAQ (reference sequence). Here the CDR3 DNA reads TGTGCTAGCAGCTTAGCGTGGCTAGCGGGAGTAGTCAATGAGCAGTTCTTC. Translation: CASSLAWLAGVVNEQFF.

CDR3 region: CASSPSRDSNGYTF. The DNA for the CDR3 is TGTGCCAGCTCACCATCTCGGGACAGCAATGGCTACACCTTC. The rearrangement links TRBV18 to TRBJ1-2, with TRBD1 identical over 7 bases. This CDR3 has 14 amino acids. V lost 2 bases and J lost 6; bases outside the gene matches: 6. Germline V gene data show CDR1 as KGHSH and CDR2 as LQKENI.

The rearrangement links TRBV12-3 or TRBV12-4 to TRBJ1-2; no clear D gene. The V gene lost 6 bases and the J gene lost 0 bases, with 8 bases spanning the gap. The CDR3 has 13 residues. For the CDR3, the DNA is TGTGCCAGCAGGTCAGGAACTAACTATGGCTACACCTTC. Protein: CASRSGTNYGYTF.

The rearrangement links TRBV12-5 to TRBJ1-1; 8 bases fit TRBD1. V gave up 0 bases and J gave up 4 bases; unmatched junction bases: 7. The CDR3 runs 16 residues. Germline loops: CDR1 LGHNT, CDR2 FRNRAP. The CDR3 sequence is CASGLVIPGGSTEAFF. The CDR3, as DNA: TGTGCTAGTGGTTTGGTAATCCCAGGGGGCAGCACTGAAGCTTTCTTT.

The chain has TRBV11-2 and TRBJ2-5, with TRBD2 identical over 12 bases. The CDR3 covers 15 residues. The V segment lost 5 bases and the J segment 6 bases; nucleotides outside the gene matches: 7. Germline V gene lookup returns CDR1 SGHAT and CDR2 FQNNGV. The CDR3 region is CASSPGLAGPKTQYF. CDR3 coding DNA: TGTGCCAGCAGCCCCGGACTAGCGGGACCCAAGACCCAGTACTTC.

This chain joins TRBV15 and TRBJ2-5; D may be TRBD2 (5 bases). CDR1 and CDR2 from the germline V gene are LNHNV and YYDKDF (reference sequence). Trimming removed 2 bases at V and 3 bases at J, with 25 bases between. The CDR3 spans 19 residues. The CDR3 loop reads CATSRYLGWERKIEETQYF. DNA of the CDR3: TGTGCCACCAGCAGATACTTGGGCTGGGAGCGTAAAATCGAAGAGACCCAGTACTTC. Full variable domain (missing parts from reference TRBV15 and TRBJ2-5): DAMVIQNPRYQVTQFGKPVTLSCSQTLNHNVMYWYQQKSSQAPKLLFHYYDKDFNNEADTPDNFQSRRPNTSFCFLDIRSPGLGDTAMYLCATSRYLGWERKIEETQYFGPGTRLLVL.

The sample holds one count of this clone. The CDR3 sequence: CASSFPRGNSGNTIYF. In nucleotides, the CDR3 is TGTGCCAGCAGTTTCCCGCGGGGTAACTCTGGAAACACCATATATTTT. The gene calls are TRBV28 and TRBJ1-3; D unclear. The CDR3 covers 16 residues. Germline V lookup: CDR1 MDHEN, CDR2 SYDVKM. Trimming stripped 3 bases from V and 0 bases from J, with 12 bases between.

The rearrangement uses TRBV19 and TRBJ1-2; 8 bases fit TRBD1. Germline CDR1 and CDR2: LNHDA and SQIVND (reference sequence). CDR3 length: 15 amino acids. The J segment lost 4 bases and the V segment lost 3 bases, leaving 7 bases of the junction unmatched. CDR3 nucleotides: TGTGCCAGTAGTATCGGACAGGGAGGAAGCTATGGCTACACCTTC. Translation gives CASSIGQGGSYGYTF.

This chain uses TRBV29-1 with TRBJ1-2, with 8 bases that match TRBD1. V trimming: 6 bases; J trimming: 6 bases; junction bases outside the gene matches: 0. CDR1 SQVTM and CDR2 ANQGSEA come from the germline V gene. The CDR3 has 10 residues. The CDR3 protein is CSVGQDGYTF. CDR3 nucleotides: TGCAGCGTGGGACAGGATGGCTACACCTTC.

This clone appeared once. The chain is built from TRBV28 and TRBJ2-5; weak D call: TRBD2 (6 bases). This CDR3 has 18 residues. In germline, CDR1 is MDHEN, CDR2 SYDVKM. The V gene lost 10 bases and the J gene lost 5 bases, with 32 bases spanning the gap. CDR3 nucleotides: TGTGCCACTTCACCCGTGATCAGTAGCGGATCGACGTGGGAGACCCAGTACTTC. Translating it yields CATSPVISSGSTWETQYF.

The chain joins TRBV4-1 to TRBJ1-2; D remains unclear. V shed 1 base and J shed 2 bases, with 5 bases lying between them. Germline CDR1 is MGHRA and CDR2 is YSYEKL. CDR3 length: 13 residues. DNA for the CDR3: TGCGCCAGCAGCCAAGGGAGAAACTATGGCTACACCTTC. Its translation: CASSQGRNYGYTF.

V gene TRBV7-8 combines with J gene TRBJ2-1; D perhaps matches TRBD2 (5 bases). V lost 1 base and J lost 15, with 16 bases in between. The CDR3 loop spans 13 amino acids. The germline gives CDR1 SGHVS, CDR2 FQNEAQ. CDR3 protein: CASSLGAVVRRFF. The CDR3 nucleotides read TGTGCCAGCAGCTTAGGAGCGGTAGTGCGCCGGTTCTTC.

This clone showed up just a few times. The chain is built from TRBV4-1 and TRBJ1-5; D may be TRBD1 (6 bases). This CDR3 is 18 amino acids long. CDR1 is MGHRA, CDR2 YSYEKL, per germline. The germline V and J ends were trimmed by 1 base and 3 bases, with 19 bases remaining between them. As DNA, the CDR3 is TGCGCCAGCAGCCAAGGGGGTCTCAGGACAGCAAACAATCAGCCCCAGCATTTT. Residues: CASSQGGLRTANNQPQHF.

CDR3 sequence reads: CASGFPPNTEAFF. DNA for the CDR3: TGTGCTAGTGGTTTTCCCCCTAACACTGAAGCTTTCTTT. J is TRBJ1-1 and V is TRBV12-5; no definite D call. The CDR3 has 13 residues. The germline CDR1 and CDR2 sequences are LGHNT and FRNRAP. Trimming removed 3 bases from V and 2 bases from J, with 7 bases in between.

The CDR3 sequence is CATRDRLNTEAFF. In DNA form, the CDR3 reads TGTGCCACCAGGGACAGATTGAACACTGAAGCTTTCTTT. This chain connects TRBV15 to TRBJ1-1, with D possibly matching TRBD1 (6 bases). This CDR3 is 13 amino acids long. Germline V gene data show CDR1 as LNHNV and CDR2 as YYDKDF (reference sequence). Trimming took 6 bases from V and 0 from J, leaving 8 bases between them.

The J gene is TRBJ1-3, the V gene TRBV23-1; the match to TRBD1 covers 7 bases. TRBV23-1 carries the ORF label, with uncertain function. The trim removed 7 bases at V and 4 bases at J, leaving 4 bases unmatched. This CDR3 comprises 13 residues. As DNA, the CDR3 is TGCGCCAGCATTCTGGACAGGGGAAACACCATATATTTT. Protein sequence: CASILDRGNTIYF.

This chain links TRBV13 with TRBJ1-3; D not resolved. The V end lost 8 bases, the J end lost 2 bases, and 19 bases lay between the germline ends. The germline V gene has CDR1 PRHDT and CDR2 FYEKMQ (reference sequence). The CDR3 spans 16 residues. CDR3 region: CASSTETTFPGNTIYF. CDR3 sequence (DNA): TGTGCCAGCTCAACCGAGACAACCTTCCCTGGAAACACCATATATTTT. The full variable domain, in which reference TRBV13 and TRBJ1-3 provide the parts outside the CDR3, is AAGVIQSPRHLIKEKRETATLKCYPIPRHDTVYWYQQGPGQDPQFLISFYEKMQSDKGSIPDRFSAQQFSDYHSELNMSSLELGDSALYFCASSTETTFPGNTIYFGEGSWLTVV.

The chain carries TRBV28 and TRBJ2-5, with D perhaps matching TRBD2 (6 bases). The CDR3 has 15 amino acids. CDR1 and CDR2 (germline): MDHEN, SYDVKM. Trimming left V 5 bases short and J 1 base short, with 14 bases between. The CDR3 DNA reads TGTGCCAGCAGTCTGGCGGGAAAGGGCCAAGAGACCCAGTACTTC. Amino acids: CASSLAGKGQETQYF.

The V and J genes are TRBV10-2 and TRBJ1-5; D call uncertain. This CDR3 is built from 11 residues. V was pared by 3 bases and J by 7 bases, with 4 bases between. From germline, CDR1 is WSHSY and CDR2 SAAADI. This CDR3 reads CASSDRQPQHF. CDR3 coding DNA: TGCGCCAGCAGTGACAGGCAGCCCCAGCATTTT.

This chain connects TRBV28 to TRBJ1-3; 8 bases match TRBD1. V lost 5 bases and J lost 1; bases outside the gene matches: 7. Looked up from germline, CDR1 is MDHEN and CDR2 is SYDVKM. The CDR3 length is 16 residues. The CDR3: CASSPSGTGSGNTIYF. CDR3 nucleotide sequence: TGTGCCAGCAGTCCCTCCGGGACAGGATCTGGAAACACCATATATTTT. The whole variable domain, remainder taken from reference TRBV28 and TRBJ1-3, is DVKVTQSSRYLVKRTGEKVFLECVQDMDHENMFWYRQDPGLGLRLIYFSYDVKMKEKGDIPEGYSVSREKKERFSLILESASTNQTSMYLCASSPSGTGSGNTIYFGEGSWLTVV.

The V gene is TRBV28, the J gene TRBJ1-2; no definite D call. The CDR3 has 11 amino acids. V shed 6 bases and J shed 6 bases, with 8 bases lying between them. Looked up from germline, CDR1 is MDHEN and CDR2 is SYDVKM. The CDR3 loop is CASSSTNGYTF. CDR3 DNA: TGTGCCAGCAGCTCGACTAATGGCTACACCTTC.